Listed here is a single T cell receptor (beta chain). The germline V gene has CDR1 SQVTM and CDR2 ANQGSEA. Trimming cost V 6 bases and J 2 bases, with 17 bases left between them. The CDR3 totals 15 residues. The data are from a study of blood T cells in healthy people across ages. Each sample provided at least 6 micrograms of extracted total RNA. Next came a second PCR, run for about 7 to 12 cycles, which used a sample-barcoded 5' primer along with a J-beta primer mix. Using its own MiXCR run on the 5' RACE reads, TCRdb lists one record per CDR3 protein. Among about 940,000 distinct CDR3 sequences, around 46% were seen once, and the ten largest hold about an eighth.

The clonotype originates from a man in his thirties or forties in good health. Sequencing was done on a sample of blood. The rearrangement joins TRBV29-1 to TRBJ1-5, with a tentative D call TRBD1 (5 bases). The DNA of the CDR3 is TGCAGCGTGAGGGGAGGTGGGGGGGGCAATCAGCCCCAGCATTTT. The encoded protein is CSVRGGGGGNQPQHF.